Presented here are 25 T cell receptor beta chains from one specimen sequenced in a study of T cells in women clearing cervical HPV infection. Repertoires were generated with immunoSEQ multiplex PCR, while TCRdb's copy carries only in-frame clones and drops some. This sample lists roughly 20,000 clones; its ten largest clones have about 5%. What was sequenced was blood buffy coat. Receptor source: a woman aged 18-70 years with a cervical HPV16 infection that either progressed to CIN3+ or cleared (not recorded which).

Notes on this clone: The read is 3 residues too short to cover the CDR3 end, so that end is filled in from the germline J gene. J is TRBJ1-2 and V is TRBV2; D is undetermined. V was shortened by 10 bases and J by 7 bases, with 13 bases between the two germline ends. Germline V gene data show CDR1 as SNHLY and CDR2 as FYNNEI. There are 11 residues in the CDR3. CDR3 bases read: TGTGCCACCCCTACAGAGGTTGGC. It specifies CATPTEVG. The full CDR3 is CATPTEVGYTF.

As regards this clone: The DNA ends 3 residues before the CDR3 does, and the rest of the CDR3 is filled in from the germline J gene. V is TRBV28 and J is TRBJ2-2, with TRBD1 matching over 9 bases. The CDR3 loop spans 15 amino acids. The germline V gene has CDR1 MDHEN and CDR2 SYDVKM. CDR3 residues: CASSTGTGNNSPLFF. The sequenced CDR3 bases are TGTGCCAGCAGCACCGGGACAGGGAACAATTCACCG.

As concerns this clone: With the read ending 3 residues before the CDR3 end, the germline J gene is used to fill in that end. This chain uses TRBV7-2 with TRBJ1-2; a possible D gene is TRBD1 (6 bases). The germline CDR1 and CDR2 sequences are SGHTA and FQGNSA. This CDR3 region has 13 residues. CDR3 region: CASSPNTGQGYTF. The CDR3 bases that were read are TGTGCCAGCAGCCCAAACACAGGGCAAGGC.

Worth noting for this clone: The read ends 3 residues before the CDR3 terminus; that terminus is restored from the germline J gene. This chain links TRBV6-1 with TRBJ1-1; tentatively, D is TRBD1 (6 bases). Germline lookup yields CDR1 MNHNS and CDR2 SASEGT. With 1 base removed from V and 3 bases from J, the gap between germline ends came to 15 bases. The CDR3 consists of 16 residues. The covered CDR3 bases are TGTGCCAGCAGTGAAGGTGAGGGGGAGGCGTACACTGAA. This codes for CASSEGEGEAYTE. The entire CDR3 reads CASSEGEGEAYTEAFF.

CDR3 residues: CASSARRPGTGSIMTDTQYF. The sequenced CDR3 bases are TGTGCCAGCAGCGCACGCCGACCCGGGACAGGCTCCATTATGACAGATACG. This chain joins TRBV13 and TRBJ2-3; 8 nucleotides align to TRBD1. The read stops 3 residues short of the end of the CDR3; the missing end is completed from the germline J gene. CDR1 is PRHDT and CDR2 is FYEKMQ in the germline V gene (reference sequence). The trim removed 5 bases at V and 3 bases at J, leaving 22 bases unmatched. This CDR3 spans 20 amino acids.

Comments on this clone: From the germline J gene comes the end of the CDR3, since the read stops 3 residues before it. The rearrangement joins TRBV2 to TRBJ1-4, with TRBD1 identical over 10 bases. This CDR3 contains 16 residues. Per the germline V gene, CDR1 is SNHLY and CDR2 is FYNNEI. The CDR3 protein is CASSRTGGEYNSPLFF. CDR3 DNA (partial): TGTGCCAGCAGCAGGACAGGGGGAGAATATAATTCACCA.

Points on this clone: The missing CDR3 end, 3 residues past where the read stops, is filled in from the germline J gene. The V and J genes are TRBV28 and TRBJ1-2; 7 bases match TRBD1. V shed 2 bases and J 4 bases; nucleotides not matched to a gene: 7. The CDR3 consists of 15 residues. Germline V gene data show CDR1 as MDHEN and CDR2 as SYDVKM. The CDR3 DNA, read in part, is TGTGCCAGCAGTTTAAGGGGGCCACTGGTCTATGGC. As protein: CASSLRGPLVYG. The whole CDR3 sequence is CASSLRGPLVYGYTF.

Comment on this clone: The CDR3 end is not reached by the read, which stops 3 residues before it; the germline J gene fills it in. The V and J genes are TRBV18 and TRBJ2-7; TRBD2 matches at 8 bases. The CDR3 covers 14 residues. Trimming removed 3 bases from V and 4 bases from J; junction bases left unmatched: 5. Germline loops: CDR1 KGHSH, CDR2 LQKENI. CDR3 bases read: TGTGCCAGCTCACCCGAAGCGGGGGTTTACGAG. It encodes CASSPEAGVYE. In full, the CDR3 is CASSPEAGVYEQYF.

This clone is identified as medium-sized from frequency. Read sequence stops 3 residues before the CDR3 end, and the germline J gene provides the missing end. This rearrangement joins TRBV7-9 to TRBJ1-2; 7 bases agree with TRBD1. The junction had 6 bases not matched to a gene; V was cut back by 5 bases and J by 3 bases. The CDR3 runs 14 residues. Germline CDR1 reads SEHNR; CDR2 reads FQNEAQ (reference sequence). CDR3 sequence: CASSGQGTDYGYTF. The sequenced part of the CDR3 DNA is TGTGCCAGCAGCGGCCAAGGGACAGACTATGGC. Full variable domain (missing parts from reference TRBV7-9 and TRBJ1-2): DTGVSQNPRHKITKRGQNVTFRCDPISEHNRLYWYRQTLGQGPEFLTYFQNEAQLEKSRLLSDRFSAERPKGSFSTLEIQRTEQGDSAMYLCASSGQGTDYGYTFGSGTRLTVV.

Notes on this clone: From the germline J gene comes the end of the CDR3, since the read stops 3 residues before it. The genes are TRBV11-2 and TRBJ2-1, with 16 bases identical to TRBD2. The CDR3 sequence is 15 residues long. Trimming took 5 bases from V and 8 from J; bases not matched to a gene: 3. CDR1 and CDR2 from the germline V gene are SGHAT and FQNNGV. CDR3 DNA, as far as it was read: TGTGCCAGCAGCCCCGGGACTAGCGGGGGGGATGAG. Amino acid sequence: CASSPGTSGGDE. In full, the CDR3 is CASSPGTSGGDEQFF. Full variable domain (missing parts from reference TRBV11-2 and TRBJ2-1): EAGVAQSPRYKIIEKRQSVAFWCNPISGHATLYWYQQILGQGPKLLIQFQNNGVVDDSQLPKDRFSAERLKGVDSTLKIQPAKLEDSAVYLCASSPGTSGGDEQFFGPGTRLTVL.

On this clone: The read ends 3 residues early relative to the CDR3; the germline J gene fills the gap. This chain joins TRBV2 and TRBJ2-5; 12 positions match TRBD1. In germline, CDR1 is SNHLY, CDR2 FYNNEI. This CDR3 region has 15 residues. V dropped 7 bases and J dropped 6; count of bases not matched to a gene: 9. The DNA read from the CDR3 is TGTGCCAGCAATTTGGGGACAGGGGGCGCGAAGACC. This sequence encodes CASNLGTGGAKT. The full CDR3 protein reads CASNLGTGGAKTQYF.

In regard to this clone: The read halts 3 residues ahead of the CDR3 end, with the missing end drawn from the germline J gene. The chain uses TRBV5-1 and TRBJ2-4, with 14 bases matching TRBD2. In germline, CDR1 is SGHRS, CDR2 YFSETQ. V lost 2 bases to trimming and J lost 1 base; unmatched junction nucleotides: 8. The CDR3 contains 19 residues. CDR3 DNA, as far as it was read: TGCGCCAGCAGCTTATTGACTAGCGGGGGGGCCAGGGCCAAAAACATT. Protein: CASSLLTSGGARAKNI. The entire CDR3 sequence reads CASSLLTSGGARAKNIQYF.

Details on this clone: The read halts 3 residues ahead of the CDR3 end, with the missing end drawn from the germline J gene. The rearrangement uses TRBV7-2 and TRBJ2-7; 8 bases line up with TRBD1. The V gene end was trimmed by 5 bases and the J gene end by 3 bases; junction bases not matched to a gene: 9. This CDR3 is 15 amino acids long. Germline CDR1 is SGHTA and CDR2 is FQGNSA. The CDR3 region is CASSPTGGVNYEQYF. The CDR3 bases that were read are TGTGCCAGCAGCCCAACAGGGGGAGTAAACTACGAG.

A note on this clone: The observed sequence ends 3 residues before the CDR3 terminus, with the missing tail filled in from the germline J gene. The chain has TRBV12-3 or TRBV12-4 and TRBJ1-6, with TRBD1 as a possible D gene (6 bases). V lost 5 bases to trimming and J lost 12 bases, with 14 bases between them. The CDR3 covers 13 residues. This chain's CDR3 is CASSPLRGGPLHF. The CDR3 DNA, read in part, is TGTGCCAGCAGTCCACTTAGGGGGGGACCC.

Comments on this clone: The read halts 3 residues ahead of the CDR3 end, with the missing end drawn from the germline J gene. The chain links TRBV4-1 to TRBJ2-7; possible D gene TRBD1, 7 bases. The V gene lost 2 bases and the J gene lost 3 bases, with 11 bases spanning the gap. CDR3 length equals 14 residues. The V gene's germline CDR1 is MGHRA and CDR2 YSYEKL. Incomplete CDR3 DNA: TGCGCCAGCAGCCAATTGCAGGGGGGCTACGAG. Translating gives CASSQLQGGYE. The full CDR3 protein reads CASSQLQGGYEQYF.

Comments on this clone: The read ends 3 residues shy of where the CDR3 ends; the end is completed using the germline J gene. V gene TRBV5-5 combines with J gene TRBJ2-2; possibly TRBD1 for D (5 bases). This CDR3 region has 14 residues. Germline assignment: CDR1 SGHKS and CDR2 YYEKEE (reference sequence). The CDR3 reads CASSLGQGREKLFF. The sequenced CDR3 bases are TGTGCCAGCAGCTTAGGGCAGGGTCGTGAAAAG. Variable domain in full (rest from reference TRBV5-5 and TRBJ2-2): DAGVTQSPTHLIKTRGQQVTLRCSPISGHKSVSWYQQVLGQGPQFIFQYYEKEERGRGNFPDRFSARQFPNYSSELNVNALLLGDSALYLCASSLGQGREKLFFGEGSRLTVL.

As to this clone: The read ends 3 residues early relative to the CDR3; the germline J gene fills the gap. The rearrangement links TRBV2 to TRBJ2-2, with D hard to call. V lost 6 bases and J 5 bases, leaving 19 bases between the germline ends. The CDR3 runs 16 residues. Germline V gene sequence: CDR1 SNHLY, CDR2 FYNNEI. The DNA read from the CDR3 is TGTGCCAGCAGCCCAACAATCGCCTCCTCAACCGGGGAG. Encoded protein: CASSPTIASSTGE. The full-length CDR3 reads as CASSPTIASSTGELFF.

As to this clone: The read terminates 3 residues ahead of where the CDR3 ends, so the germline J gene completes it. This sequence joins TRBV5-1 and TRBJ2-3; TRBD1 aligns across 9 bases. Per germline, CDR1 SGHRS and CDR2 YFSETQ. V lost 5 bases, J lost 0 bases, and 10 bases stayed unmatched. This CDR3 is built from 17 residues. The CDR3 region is CASRRATGGVSTDTQYF. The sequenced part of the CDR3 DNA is TGCGCCAGCAGACGAGCGACAGGGGGAGTGAGCACAGATACG.

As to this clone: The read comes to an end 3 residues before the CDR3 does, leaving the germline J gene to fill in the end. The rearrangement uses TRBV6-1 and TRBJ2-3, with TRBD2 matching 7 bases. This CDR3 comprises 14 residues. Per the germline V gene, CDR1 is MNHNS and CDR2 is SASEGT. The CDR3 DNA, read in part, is TGTGCCAGCAGTGATGGCGGGGGTTGGGAGACG. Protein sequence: CASSDGGGWET. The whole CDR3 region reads CASSDGGGWETQYF.

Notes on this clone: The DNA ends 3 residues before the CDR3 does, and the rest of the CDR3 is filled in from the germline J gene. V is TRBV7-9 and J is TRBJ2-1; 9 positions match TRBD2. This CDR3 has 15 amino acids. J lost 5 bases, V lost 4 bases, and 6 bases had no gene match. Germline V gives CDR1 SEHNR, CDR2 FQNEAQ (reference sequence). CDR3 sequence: CASSWALAGNNEQFF. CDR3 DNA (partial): TGTGCCAGCAGCTGGGCCCTAGCGGGGAACAATGAG. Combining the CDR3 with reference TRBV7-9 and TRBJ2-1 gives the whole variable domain DTGVSQNPRHKITKRGQNVTFRCDPISEHNRLYWYRQTLGQGPEFLTYFQNEAQLEKSRLLSDRFSAERPKGSFSTLEIQRTEQGDSAMYLCASSWALAGNNEQFFGPGTRLTVL.

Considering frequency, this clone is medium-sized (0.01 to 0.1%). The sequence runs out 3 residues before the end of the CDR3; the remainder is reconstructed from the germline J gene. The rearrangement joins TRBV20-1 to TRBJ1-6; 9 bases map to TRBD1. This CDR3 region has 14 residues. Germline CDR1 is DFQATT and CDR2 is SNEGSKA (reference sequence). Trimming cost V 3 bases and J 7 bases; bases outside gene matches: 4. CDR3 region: CSASAGQGNSPLHF. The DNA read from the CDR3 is TGCAGTGCTAGTGCGGGACAGGGCAATTCACCC.

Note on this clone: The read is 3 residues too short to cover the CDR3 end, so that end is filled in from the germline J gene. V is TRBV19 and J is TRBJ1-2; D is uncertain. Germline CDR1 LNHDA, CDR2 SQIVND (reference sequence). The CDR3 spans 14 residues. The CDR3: CASSWTSGSYDYTF. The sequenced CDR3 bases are TGTGCCAGTAGCTGGACTAGCGGGAGCTACGAC.

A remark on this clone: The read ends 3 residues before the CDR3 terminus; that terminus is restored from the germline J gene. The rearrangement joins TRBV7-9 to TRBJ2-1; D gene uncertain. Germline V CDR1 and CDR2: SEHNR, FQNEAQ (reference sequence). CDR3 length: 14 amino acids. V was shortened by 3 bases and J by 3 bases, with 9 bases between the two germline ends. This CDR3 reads CASSFPGFYNEQFF. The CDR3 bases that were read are TGTGCCAGCAGCTTTCCGGGTTTCTACAATGAG.

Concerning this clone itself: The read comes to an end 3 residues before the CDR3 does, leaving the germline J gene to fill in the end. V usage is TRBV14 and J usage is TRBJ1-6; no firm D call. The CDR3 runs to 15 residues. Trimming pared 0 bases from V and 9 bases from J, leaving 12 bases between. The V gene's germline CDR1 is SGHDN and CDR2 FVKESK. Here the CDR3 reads CASSQEKQPSSPLHF. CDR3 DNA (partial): TGTGCCAGCAGCCAAGAAAAACAGCCGTCTTCACCC.

This chain's CDR3 is CASSLGQSLGNTIYF. The CDR3 DNA, read in part, is TGCGCCAGCAGCTTGGGACAGTCGCTTGGAAACACC. The V gene is TRBV5-1, the J gene TRBJ1-3, with D possibly TRBD1 on 5 matching bases. The CDR3 end is not reached by the read, which stops 3 residues before it; the germline J gene fills it in. The germline gives CDR1 SGHRS, CDR2 YFSETQ. Trimming cost V 0 bases and J 3 bases, with 10 bases left between them. The CDR3 is 15 amino acids.